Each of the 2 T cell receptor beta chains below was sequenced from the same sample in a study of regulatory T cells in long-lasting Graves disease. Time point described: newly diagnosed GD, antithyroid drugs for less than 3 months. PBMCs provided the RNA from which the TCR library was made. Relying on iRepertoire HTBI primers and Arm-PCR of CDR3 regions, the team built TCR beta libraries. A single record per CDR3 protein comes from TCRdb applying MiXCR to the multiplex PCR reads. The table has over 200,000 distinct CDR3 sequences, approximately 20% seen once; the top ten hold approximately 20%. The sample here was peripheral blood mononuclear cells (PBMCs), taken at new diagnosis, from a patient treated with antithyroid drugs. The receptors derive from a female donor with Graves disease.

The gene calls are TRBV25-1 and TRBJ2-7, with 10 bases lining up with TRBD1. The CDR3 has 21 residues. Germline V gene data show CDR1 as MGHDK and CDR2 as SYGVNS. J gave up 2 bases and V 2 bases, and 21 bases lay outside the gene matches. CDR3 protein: CASSEDKFGTGVDTLAYEQYF. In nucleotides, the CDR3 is TGTGCCAGCAGTGAAGATAAGTTCGGGACAGGGGTCGACACATTAGCCTACGAGCAGTACTTC.

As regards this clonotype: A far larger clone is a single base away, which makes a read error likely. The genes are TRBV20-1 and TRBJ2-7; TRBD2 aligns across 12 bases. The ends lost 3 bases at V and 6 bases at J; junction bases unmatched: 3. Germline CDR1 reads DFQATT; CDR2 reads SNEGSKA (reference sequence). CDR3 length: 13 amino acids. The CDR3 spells CSASLTSGSEQYF. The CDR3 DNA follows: TGCAGTGCTAGTCTGACTAGCGGGAGCGAGCAGTACTTC.